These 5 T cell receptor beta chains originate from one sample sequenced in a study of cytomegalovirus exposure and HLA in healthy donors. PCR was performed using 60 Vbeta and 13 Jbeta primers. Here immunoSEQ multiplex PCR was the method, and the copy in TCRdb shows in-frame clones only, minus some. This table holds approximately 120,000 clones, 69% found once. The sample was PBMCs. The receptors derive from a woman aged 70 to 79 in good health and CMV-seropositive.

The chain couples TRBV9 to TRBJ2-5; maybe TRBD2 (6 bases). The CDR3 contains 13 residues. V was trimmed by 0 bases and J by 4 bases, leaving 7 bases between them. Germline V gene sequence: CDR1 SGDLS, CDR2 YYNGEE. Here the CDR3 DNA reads TGTGCCAGCAGCGTAGGGACTACAGAGACCCAGTACTTC. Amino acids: CASSVGTTETQYF.

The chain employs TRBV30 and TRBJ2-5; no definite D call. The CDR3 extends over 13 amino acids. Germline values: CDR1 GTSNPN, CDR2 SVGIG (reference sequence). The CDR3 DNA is TGTGCTTCCTCCGAAGGATCAGGCGAGACCCAGTACTTC. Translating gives CASSEGSGETQYF.

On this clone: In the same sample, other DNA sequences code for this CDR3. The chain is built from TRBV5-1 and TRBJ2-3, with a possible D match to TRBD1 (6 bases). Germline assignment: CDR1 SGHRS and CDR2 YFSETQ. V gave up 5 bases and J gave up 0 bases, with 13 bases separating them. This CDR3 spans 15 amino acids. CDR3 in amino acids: CASSRDTLSTDTQYF. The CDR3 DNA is TGCGCCAGCAGTCGGGACACCCTGAGCACAGATACGCAGTATTTT.

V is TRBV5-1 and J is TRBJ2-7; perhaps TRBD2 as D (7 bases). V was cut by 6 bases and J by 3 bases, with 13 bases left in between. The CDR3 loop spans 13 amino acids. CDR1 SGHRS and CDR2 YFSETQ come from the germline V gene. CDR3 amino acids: CASKTGGNYEQYF. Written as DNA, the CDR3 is TGCGCCAGCAAAACGGGGGGCAACTACGAGCAGTACTTC.

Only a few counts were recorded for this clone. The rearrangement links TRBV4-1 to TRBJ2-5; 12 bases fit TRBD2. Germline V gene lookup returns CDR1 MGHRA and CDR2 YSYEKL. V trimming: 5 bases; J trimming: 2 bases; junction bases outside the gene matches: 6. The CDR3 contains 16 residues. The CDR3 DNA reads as TGCGCCAGCAGCATAACTAGCGGGGGGCCTCAAGAGACCCAGTACTTC. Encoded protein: CASSITSGGPQETQYF.